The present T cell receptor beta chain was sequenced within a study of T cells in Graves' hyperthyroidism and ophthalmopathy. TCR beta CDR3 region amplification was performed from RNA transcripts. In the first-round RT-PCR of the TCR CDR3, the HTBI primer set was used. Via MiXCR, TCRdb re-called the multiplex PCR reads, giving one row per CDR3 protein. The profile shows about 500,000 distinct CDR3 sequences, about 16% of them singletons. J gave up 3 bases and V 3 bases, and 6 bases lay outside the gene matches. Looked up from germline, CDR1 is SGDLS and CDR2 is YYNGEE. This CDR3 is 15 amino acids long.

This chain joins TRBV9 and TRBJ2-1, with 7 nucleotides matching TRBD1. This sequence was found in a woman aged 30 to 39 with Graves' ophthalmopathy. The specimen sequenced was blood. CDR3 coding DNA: TGTGCCAGCAGCGCCGGGACAGAGTTCTACAATGAGCAGTTCTTC. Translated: CASSAGTEFYNEQFF.